This TCR beta chain was recovered during a study of vaccination and CD4 T cells after COVID-19. Study information: Cells received overlapping spike peptides from SARS-CoV-2, HCoV-NL63, HCoV-OC43 and HCoV-229E as stimulation.

This CDR3 has 13 residues. With 2 bases removed from V and 4 bases from J, the gap between germline ends came to 8 bases. Indicated treatment: approximately nine-day PBMC culture with coronavirus spike peptide pools or control peptides (ViraFEST assay). These CD4+ T cells came from an unexposed donor, sampled before the COVID-19 pandemic (2011-2018). Probes of unexposed-donor CD4+ T cells used SARS-CoV-2 S/N and four cold-coronavirus spikes (cells permitting). The Oncomine TCR Beta short-read assay was applied to DNA of cultured CD4+ T cells. The authors extracted genomic DNA from cultured CD4+ T cells. TCRdb recomputed calls from the PCR reads with MiXCR, one row per CDR3 protein. The table shows thousands of distinct CDR3 sequences, with roughly a third occurring only once. This clonotype turned up a few times. What it recognizes is unknown.

V and J are TRBV23-1 and TRBJ1-2; no definite D call. TRBV23-1 qualifies as an ORF whose function is uncertain. This sequence was found in a human donor in good health. The sequenced material came from CD4+ T cells from blood, cultured in vitro. CDR3 sequence (DNA): TGCGCCAGCAGTCAAGCGGCGCGCTATGGCTACACCTTC. Protein: CASSQAARYGYTF.